The sample holds one count of the clone carrying this T cell receptor beta chain. What it recognizes is unknown. The sample is drawn from a study of cytomegalovirus exposure and HLA in healthy donors. Overall study: Earlier results showed 90 million to 120 million unique TCR beta sequences derived from 150 million to 200 million T cells. General observations from the study: A later analysis associated some 16,000 TCR beta sequences with HLA alleles at a 0.05 false discovery rate. TCR beta sequences reportedly predicted most subjects' HLA-A and HLA-B alleles accurately.

Those who donated were healthy bone marrow donors. There are 13 residues in the CDR3. Between the trimmed V and J ends, which lost 4 bases and 1 base, there was a span of 8 bases. From germline, CDR1 is SGDLS and CDR2 YYNGEE. Use of 60 Vbeta and 13 Jbeta primers characterized the PCR. The method was immunoSEQ multiplex PCR; TCRdb's version includes in-frame clones alone and lacks a portion of them. The data contain fewer than 120,000 clones, around 80% of them singletons. The source of this sequence is a woman aged 55-70 years in good health and CMV-seropositive. V and J are TRBV9 and TRBJ1-1; D remains unclear. Sequences were obtained from PBMCs. CDR3 DNA sequence: TGTGCCAGCAGCACTTCGGGGAACACTGAAGCTTTCTTT. Its translation: CASSTSGNTEAFF.